This record concerns one TCR beta chain sequence. The antigen is undetermined. The entry originates in a study of OX40 agonist ivuxolimab in advanced cancers. Study at large: Intravenous ivuxolimab at 0.01 to 10 mg/kg was given to patients every 2 weeks. Three patients showed partial responses: one hepatocellular carcinoma and two cutaneous melanoma cases. Study-wide results and limits: Blood T cells, both CD4+ and CD8+, expanded clonally by week 6 at 0.1 to 3.0 mg/kg. CD8+ T cells averaged more expanded clones than CD4+.

The CDR3 length is 13 residues. Germline CDR1 reads SGHTA; CDR2 reads FQGTGA. V was pared by 5 bases and J by 4 bases, with 10 bases between. The table came from immunoSEQ multiplex PCR; TCRdb's copy has only in-frame clones and leaves some out. The data hold tens of thousands of clones, with nearly 80% observed a single time. This clonotype was obtained from an adult with an advanced solid tumor such as melanoma, head and neck, liver or kidney cancer. The rearrangement joins TRBV7-3 to TRBJ2-3; perhaps TRBD2 as D (6 bases). Specimen: CD4+ or CD8+ T cells sorted from blood, collected in a trial of the OX40 agonist ivuxolimab. CDR3 sequence: CASSRRRADTQYF. In DNA, the CDR3 is TGTGCCAGCAGCCGGAGGAGGGCAGATACGCAGTATTTT.